The next 14 T cell receptor beta chains were all read from a single sample in a study of T cell responses to AZD1222 COVID-19 vaccine. Data came from immunoSEQ multiplex PCR; TCRdb stores just in-frame clones and leaves some out. The repertoire holds approximately 130,000 clones, roughly nine tenths seen once, with around a tenth in the top ten. The sample in question was peripheral blood, obtained 28 days after the second AZD1222 dose. The receptors shown here come from an adult who received the AZD1222 COVID-19 vaccine.

The rearrangement uses TRBV3-1 (or the pseudogene TRBV3-2) and TRBJ1-5, with 7 positions matching TRBD1. The CDR3 spans 15 residues. The trim removed 1 base at V and 7 bases at J, leaving 7 bases unmatched. Germline V CDR1 and CDR2: LGHDT, YNNKEL (reference sequence). Written as DNA, the CDR3 is TGTGCCAGCAGCCAAGGTGAGGGGGCAGGGCAGCCCCAGCATTTT. Translation gives CASSQGEGAGQPQHF.

For this clone: Additional DNA sequences in this sample encode the identical CDR3. The chain recombines TRBV7-2 with TRBJ1-1; 7 positions match TRBD1. The CDR3 has 14 residues. Unmatched junction bases numbered 5, after V lost 5 bases and J lost 2 bases. The germline V gene encodes CDR1 SGHTA and CDR2 FQGNSA. CDR3 coding DNA: TGTGCCAGCAGCCCCGGGACAGCTAACACTGAAGCTTTCTTT. Its protein product is CASSPGTANTEAFF.

This clone was counted a single time. The rearrangement joins TRBV19 to TRBJ1-3, with D maybe TRBD1 (5 bases). The length of the CDR3 is 15 residues. Trimming removed 5 bases from V and 3 bases from J, with 14 bases in between. Germline V gives CDR1 LNHDA, CDR2 SQIVND (reference sequence). In DNA form, the CDR3 reads TGTGCCAGTAGTCCACGGCGGGACGGTGGAAACACCATATATTTT. Translated, it gives CASSPRRDGGNTIYF.

The chain recombines TRBV5-1 with TRBJ2-3; D is perhaps TRBD2 (7 bases). V was clipped by 4 bases and J by 5 bases, with 14 bases between them. CDR3 length equals 14 residues. CDR1 SGHRS and CDR2 YFSETQ come from the germline V gene. The CDR3 loop reads CASSPGGSLDTQYF. CDR3 bases: TGCGCCAGCAGCCCGGGGGGCAGCCTAGATACGCAGTATTTT. Full variable domain (missing parts from reference TRBV5-1 and TRBJ2-3): KAGVTQTPRYLIKTRGQQVTLSCSPISGHRSVSWYQQTPGQGLQFLFEYFSETQRNKGNFPGRFSGRQFSNSRSEMNVSTLELGDSALYLCASSPGGSLDTQYFGPGTRLTVL.

This clone was recorded once. This chain joins TRBV3-1 (or the pseudogene TRBV3-2) and TRBJ2-1; D may be TRBD2 (6 bases). The CDR3 length is 13 residues. CDR1 is LGHDT, CDR2 YNNKEL, per germline (reference sequence). The CDR3 region is CVVAAGSYNEQFF. DNA of the CDR3: TGTGTCGTCGCAGCGGGTTCCTACAATGAGCAGTTCTTC.

The chain has TRBV12-3 or TRBV12-4 and TRBJ1-1, with D unresolved. This CDR3 contains 13 residues. V was trimmed by 3 bases and J by 3 bases, leaving 8 bases between them. The CDR3 spells CASSLEGHTEAFF. The DNA for the CDR3 is TGTGCCAGCAGTTTGGAGGGTCACACTGAAGCTTTCTTT.

The V call is TRBV5-6, the J call TRBJ1-2; no clear D. CDR1 SGHDT and CDR2 YYEEEE come from the germline V gene. This CDR3 contains 15 residues. Between the trimmed V and J ends, which lost 0 bases and 1 base, there was a span of 10 bases. CDR3: CASSLEYGSNYGYTF. In DNA, the CDR3 is TGTGCCAGCAGCTTGGAATACGGTAGTAACTATGGCTACACCTTC.

Only one count was recorded for this clone. The V and J genes are TRBV7-2 and TRBJ1-6; no clear D. Germline loops: CDR1 SGHTA, CDR2 FQGNSA. V gave up 5 bases and J gave up 0 bases, with 5 bases separating them. This CDR3 region has 14 residues. This chain's CDR3 is CASSRSSYNSPLHF. Here the CDR3 DNA reads TGTGCCAGCAGCCGCAGCTCCTATAATTCACCCCTCCACTTT.

Here the CDR3 reads CASSEQGGGNEKLFF. The CDR3 nucleotides are TGCGCCAGCAGTGAGCAGGGGGGGGGAAATGAAAAACTGTTTTTT. The genes are TRBV10-2 and TRBJ1-4; 7 bases map to TRBD1. This CDR3 region has 15 residues. J gave up 5 bases and V 2 bases, and 5 bases lay outside the gene matches. Germline V lookup: CDR1 WSHSY, CDR2 SAAADI.

The chain is built from TRBV9 and TRBJ2-5; TRBD1 aligns across 9 bases. The CDR3 contains 14 residues. The J segment lost 5 bases and the V segment lost 4 bases, leaving 6 bases of the junction unmatched. Per the germline V gene, CDR1 is SGDLS and CDR2 is YYNGEE. This chain's CDR3 is CASSPGQGRETQYF. CDR3 coding DNA: TGTGCCAGCAGCCCCGGACAGGGGAGGGAGACCCAGTACTTC.

This clone came up once. The J gene is TRBJ2-7, the V gene TRBV5-1, with D tentatively TRBD1 or TRBD2 (5 bases each). Germline-derived CDR1 and CDR2 are SGHRS and YFSETQ. The CDR3 contains 14 residues. The V and J ends lost 3 bases and 0 bases respectively, with 10 bases between them. CDR3 DNA sequence: TGCGCCAGCAGCTGGGACCTCACCTCCTACGAGCAGTACTTC. Translation gives CASSWDLTSYEQYF.

For the CDR3, the DNA is TGCAGCGTGGAGGGCGCTTTCTTT. This sequence encodes CSVEGAFF. The chain uses TRBV29-1 and TRBJ1-1; D is unclear. This CDR3 has 8 residues. Germline CDR1 and CDR2: SQVTM and ANQGSEA. The V gene lost 6 bases and the J gene lost 11 bases, with 7 bases spanning the gap.

The gene calls are TRBV6-2 or TRBV6-3 and TRBJ2-1; 14 bases are a match to TRBD2. V lost 2 bases, J lost 8 bases, and 11 bases stayed unmatched. Germline values: CDR1 MNHEY, CDR2 SVGEGT. There are 18 residues in the CDR3. In DNA form, the CDR3 reads TGTGCCAGCAGTTACGTACGACTAGCGGGAGGGCCTCGTTATGAGCAGTTCTTC. It is translated as CASSYVRLAGGPRYEQFF.

The gene calls are TRBV12-3 or TRBV12-4 and TRBJ1-2; D is undetermined. CDR3 length: 13 amino acids. V lost 6 bases and J lost 8, with 16 bases in between. CDR3: CASSLDGVVGYTF. CDR3 bases: TGTGCCAGCAGCCTCGACGGCGTTGTGGGCTACACCTTC.